The 20 T cell receptor beta chains in this list originate from one sample, sequenced in a study of T cell responses to AZD1222 COVID-19 vaccine. Using immunoSEQ multiplex PCR, the repertoire was profiled, and TCRdb retains in-frame clones only, with some absent. The sample holds 75,000 to 85,000 clones; around 88% are singletons and the top ten take around a tenth. Sequences were derived from peripheral blood, sampled 28 days after the second AZD1222 dose. These receptors originate from an adult who received the AZD1222 COVID-19 vaccine.

This chain joins TRBV6-5 and TRBJ1-5, with D tentatively TRBD1 (6 bases). This CDR3 contains 13 residues. V was clipped by 6 bases and J by 6 bases, with 12 bases between them. Germline loops: CDR1 MNHEY, CDR2 SVGAGI. CDR3 sequence: CASSRQVGQPQHF. CDR3 in DNA: TGTGCCAGCAGCCGACAGGTGGGTCAGCCCCAGCATTTT.

The rearrangement joins TRBV19 to TRBJ1-2; the D gene is possibly TRBD1 (6 bases). CDR1 LNHDA and CDR2 SQIVND come from the germline V gene (reference sequence). This CDR3 has 14 amino acids. V was pared by 10 bases and J by 4 bases, with 19 bases between. Here the CDR3 reads CATDKGAGVYGYTF. CDR3 bases: TGTGCCACCGATAAGGGTGCAGGGGTCTATGGCTACACCTTC.

This rearrangement joins TRBV2 to TRBJ2-7; 7 bases line up with TRBD2. CDR1 SNHLY and CDR2 FYNNEI come from the germline V gene. Losses at the gene ends were 3 bases for V and 6 bases for J; bases not matched to a gene: 11. This CDR3 is 15 amino acids long. CDR3 in DNA: TGTGCCAGCAGTGACGGCAGCGGGGCCCCCGTCGAGCAGTACTTC. This gives the protein CASSDGSGAPVEQYF.

V usage is TRBV18 and J usage is TRBJ1-4; 10 nucleotides align to TRBD1. CDR1 and CDR2 from the germline V gene are KGHSH and LQKENI. V shed 5 bases, J shed 7 bases, and the junction held 4 bases outside the gene matches. The CDR3 consists of 14 residues. CDR3 loop: CASSSTGGGEKLFF. The CDR3 coding sequence is TGTGCCAGCTCATCGACAGGGGGCGGTGAAAAACTGTTTTTT.

The chain couples TRBV6-5 to TRBJ2-7; D is tentatively TRBD1 or TRBD2 (5 bases each). V was pared by 2 bases and J by 1 base, with 12 bases between. The CDR3 length is 15 residues. Germline V CDR1 and CDR2: MNHEY, SVGAGI. The CDR3 region has the DNA TGTGCCAGCAGTTACGTGGGGGTTGGGTCCTACGAGCAGTACTTC. Translating it yields CASSYVGVGSYEQYF.

This CDR3 reads CASSHPRQGTEAFF. As DNA, the CDR3 is TGTGCCAGCAGCCACCCTAGACAGGGCACTGAAGCTTTCTTT. This chain links TRBV7-9 with TRBJ1-1, with 7 nucleotides matching TRBD1. With V trimmed by 5 bases and J by 4 bases, 7 bases remained unmatched. CDR1 and CDR2 (germline): SEHNR, FQNEAQ (reference sequence). The CDR3 consists of 14 residues.

This chain joins TRBV10-3 and TRBJ1-4; D is uncertain. Germline V CDR1 and CDR2: ENHRY, SYGVKD. The CDR3 covers 14 residues. The germline V and J ends were trimmed by 0 bases and 0 bases, with 2 bases remaining between them. In nucleotides, the CDR3 is TGTGCCATCAGTGAGTCTTCAACTAATGAAAAACTGTTTTTT. It yields the protein CAISESSTNEKLFF.

This clone was seen a single time. The chain has TRBV4-3 and TRBJ2-7; D not certain. Deletions cut 1 base from V and 3 bases from J, with 7 bases between. This CDR3 region has 13 residues. Looked up from germline, CDR1 is LGHNA and CDR2 is YSLEER. The CDR3 sequence: CASSQGALYEQYF. CDR3 DNA sequence: TGCGCCAGCAGCCAAGGGGCACTCTACGAGCAGTACTTC.

The rearrangement links TRBV3-1 (or the pseudogene TRBV3-2) to TRBJ2-3; maybe TRBD2 (6 bases). Looked up from germline, CDR1 is LGHDT and CDR2 is YNNKEL (reference sequence). Trimming left V 3 bases short and J 2 bases short, with 15 bases between. The CDR3 is 16 residues long. CDR3 loop: CASSHRGTALTDTQYF. The CDR3 coding sequence is TGTGCCAGCAGCCACCGCGGGACGGCCCTCACAGATACGCAGTATTTT.

V and J are TRBV19 and TRBJ1-2; 7 nucleotides agree with TRBD1. Germline-derived CDR1 and CDR2 are LNHDA and SQIVND (reference sequence). There are 12 residues in the CDR3. Trimming at V came to 7 bases and at J to 6 bases, leaving 5 bases not matched to a gene. This CDR3 is CASTTQGNGYTF. The CDR3, as DNA: TGTGCCAGTACGACACAGGGGAATGGCTACACCTTC.

Here the CDR3 DNA reads TGTGCCAGCAGCGGTGGAGGCAATCAGCCCCAGCATTTT. Translated: CASSGGGNQPQHF. The chain employs TRBV5-4 and TRBJ1-5; no definite D call. Trimming pared 4 bases from V and 2 bases from J, leaving 7 bases between. Germline V gene lookup returns CDR1 SGHNT and CDR2 YYREEE (reference sequence). The CDR3 consists of 13 residues.

The rearrangement links TRBV2 to TRBJ1-2; tentatively, D is TRBD1 (5 bases). CDR3 length: 14 residues. The germline V gene encodes CDR1 SNHLY and CDR2 FYNNEI. V shed 4 bases and J shed 6 bases, with 15 bases lying between them. In DNA, the CDR3 is TGTGCCAGCAGTGTCGCCTTGGGGGGAGATGGCTACACCTTC. Translation: CASSVALGGDGYTF.

The rearrangement links TRBV7-9 to TRBJ2-7; D is ambiguous. The CDR3 consists of 13 residues. V was trimmed by 3 bases and J by 5 bases, leaving 11 bases between them. Germline V gives CDR1 SEHNR, CDR2 FQNEAQ (reference sequence). As DNA, the CDR3 is TGTGCCAGCAGCTTTAGCACGTGGCACGAGCAGTACTTC. The encoded protein is CASSFSTWHEQYF. The whole variable domain, filled in from reference TRBV7-9 and TRBJ2-7, reads DTGVSQNPRHKITKRGQNVTFRCDPISEHNRLYWYRQTLGQGPEFLTYFQNEAQLEKSRLLSDRFSAERPKGSFSTLEIQRTEQGDSAMYLCASSFSTWHEQYFGPGTRLTVT.

The chain carries TRBV6-5 and TRBJ2-5; 8 nucleotides line up with TRBD2. V trimming: 5 bases; J trimming: 5 bases; junction bases outside the gene matches: 7. Germline values: CDR1 MNHEY, CDR2 SVGAGI. This CDR3 has 14 residues. CDR3 amino acids: CASSPGLAFETQYF. Written as DNA, the CDR3 is TGTGCCAGCAGTCCCGGACTAGCCTTCGAGACCCAGTACTTC.

The chain is built from TRBV4-2 and TRBJ2-5, with D uncertain. This CDR3 region has 14 residues. V lost 4 bases to trimming and J lost 5 bases, with 14 bases between them. Germline CDR1 is LGHNA and CDR2 is YNFKEQ. In nucleotides, the CDR3 is TGTGCCAGCAGCCTAGAGAGAGGTTGGGAGACCCAGTACTTC. This sequence encodes CASSLERGWETQYF.

The chain is built from TRBV6-6 and TRBJ2-5; 7 nucleotides match TRBD1. Trimming removed 3 bases from V and 5 bases from J; junction bases left unmatched: 6. The germline gives CDR1 MNHNY, CDR2 SVGAGI (reference sequence). This CDR3 has 14 amino acids. CDR3 nucleotides: TGTGCCAGCAGTTATTACAGGGGTGTGGAGACCCAGTACTTC. Translated, it gives CASSYYRGVETQYF.

The CDR3 here is CASSTPRGRNEQYF. The CDR3 DNA follows: TGTGCCAGTAGTACCCCTCGGGGGCGGAACGAGCAGTACTTC. The V call is TRBV19, the J call TRBJ2-7; tentatively, D is TRBD1 or TRBD2 (6 bases each). CDR3 length: 14 amino acids. Deletions cut 4 bases from V and 5 bases from J, with 15 bases between. The germline gives CDR1 LNHDA, CDR2 SQIVND (reference sequence).

The genes are TRBV5-4 and TRBJ2-6; 8 bases match TRBD1. Germline V gene data show CDR1 as SGHNT and CDR2 as YYREEE (reference sequence). The CDR3 contains 20 residues. V lost 4 bases to trimming and J lost 0 bases; unmatched junction nucleotides: 15. The CDR3 DNA sequence: TGTGCCAGCAGCCGTCCCCCTGGACAGGGAAAAAGCTCTGGGGCCAACGTCCTGACTTTC. Protein product: CASSRPPGQGKSSGANVLTF.

On this clone itself: The CDR3 end shows no conserved phenylalanine or tryptophan, and so a read error is likely. This sequence joins TRBV2 and TRBJ2-4, with 9 bases fitting TRBD1. The CDR3 spans 17 residues. The germline V gene encodes CDR1 SNHLY and CDR2 FYNNEI. After removal of 6 bases from V and 1 base from J, the junction contained 10 bases not matched to a gene. Here the CDR3 reads CASSGTGTGSAKNIQYL. CDR3 nucleotides: TGTGCCAGCAGCGGAACCGGGACAGGGAGCGCCAAAAACATTCAGTACCTC.

The chain employs TRBV24-1 and TRBJ2-1; tentatively, D is TRBD2 (5 bases). The germline gives CDR1 KGHDR, CDR2 SFDVKD. V gave up 4 bases and J gave up 12 bases, with 18 bases separating them. The CDR3 consists of 14 residues. The CDR3 region has the DNA TGTGCCACCAGTGACGCCGGGAACGGGGATCGGCAGTTCTTC. As protein: CATSDAGNGDRQFF.